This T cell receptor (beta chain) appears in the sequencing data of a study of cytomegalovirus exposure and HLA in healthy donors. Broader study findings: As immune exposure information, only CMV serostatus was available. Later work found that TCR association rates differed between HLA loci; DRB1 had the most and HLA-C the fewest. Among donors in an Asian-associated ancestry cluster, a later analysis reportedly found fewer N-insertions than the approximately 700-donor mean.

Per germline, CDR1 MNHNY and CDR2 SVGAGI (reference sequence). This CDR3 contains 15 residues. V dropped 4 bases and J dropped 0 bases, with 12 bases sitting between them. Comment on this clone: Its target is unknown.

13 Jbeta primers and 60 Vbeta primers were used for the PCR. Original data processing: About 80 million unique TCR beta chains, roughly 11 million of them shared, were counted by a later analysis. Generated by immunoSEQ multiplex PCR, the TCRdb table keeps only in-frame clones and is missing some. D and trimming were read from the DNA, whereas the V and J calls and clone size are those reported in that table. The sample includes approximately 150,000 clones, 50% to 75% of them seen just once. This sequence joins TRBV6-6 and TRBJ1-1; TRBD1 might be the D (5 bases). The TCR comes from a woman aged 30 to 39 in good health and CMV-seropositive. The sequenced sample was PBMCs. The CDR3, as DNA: TGTGCCAGCAGTTCCCGGACACAGATGAACACTGAAGCTTTCTTT. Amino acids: CASSSRTQMNTEAFF.